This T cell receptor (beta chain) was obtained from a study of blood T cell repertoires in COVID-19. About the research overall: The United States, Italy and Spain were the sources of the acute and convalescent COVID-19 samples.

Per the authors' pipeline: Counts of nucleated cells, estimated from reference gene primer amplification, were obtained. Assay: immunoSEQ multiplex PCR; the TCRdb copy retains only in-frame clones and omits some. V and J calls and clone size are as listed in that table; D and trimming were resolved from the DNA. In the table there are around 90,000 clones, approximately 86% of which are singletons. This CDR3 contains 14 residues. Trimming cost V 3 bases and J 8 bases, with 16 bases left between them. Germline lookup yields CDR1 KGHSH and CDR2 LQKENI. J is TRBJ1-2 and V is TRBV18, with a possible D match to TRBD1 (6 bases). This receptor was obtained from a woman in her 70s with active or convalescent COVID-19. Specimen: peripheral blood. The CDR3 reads CASSPSGGREGYTF. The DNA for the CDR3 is TGTGCCAGCTCACCTTCGGGGGGGCGAGAAGGCTACACCTTC.